Below are 10 T cell receptor beta chains sequenced from a single sample in a study of T cell repertoires in ileal Crohn's disease. Profiling relied on immunoSEQ multiplex PCR, and the TCRdb table lists in-frame clones only, not all of them. Of 16,000 or so clones listed, more than 85% were seen once; the top ten hold approximately 7.1%. Noted time point: inflamed ileum from the surgical specimen. The material sequenced was ileal tissue. These receptors all stem from an adult with Crohn's disease.

This clone is a singleton in its sample. The chain is built from TRBV15 and TRBJ2-2; D may match TRBD1 or TRBD2 (6 bases each). The germline gives CDR1 LNHNV, CDR2 YYDKDF (reference sequence). This CDR3 comprises 14 residues. V was pared by 6 bases and J by 5 bases, with 13 bases between. The CDR3 DNA sequence: TGTGCCACCAGAGCCGGGGGCAATACCGGGGAGCTGTTTTTT. Its protein is CATRAGGNTGELFF.

V usage is TRBV6-5 and J usage is TRBJ2-1, with TRBD2 as a possible D gene (6 bases). Germline V CDR1 and CDR2: MNHEY, SVGAGI. The CDR3 has 14 residues. V was clipped by 7 bases and J by 5 bases, with 15 bases between them. The CDR3 nucleotides read TGTGCCAGCACCCGAGGGACTGGGAACAATGAGCAGTTCTTC. Residues: CASTRGTGNNEQFF.

The gene calls are TRBV5-6 and TRBJ2-1, with TRBD2 as a possible D gene (6 bases). The CDR3 consists of 13 residues. Trimming removed 3 bases from V and 9 bases from J, with 13 bases in between. Looked up from germline, CDR1 is SGHDT and CDR2 is YYEEEE. Written as DNA, the CDR3 is TGTGCCAGCAGCTCGGGACTTTTACCTGAGCAGTTCTTC. Amino acids: CASSSGLLPEQFF.

CDR3 nucleotide sequence: TGTGCCAGCAGCTTCAAGGGGGCGCATGGCTACACCTTC. Translation gives CASSFKGAHGYTF. The rearrangement links TRBV5-6 to TRBJ1-2; 7 nucleotides match TRBD1. J lost 6 bases, V lost 2 bases, and 4 bases had no gene match. The CDR3 is made up of 13 amino acids. Germline loops: CDR1 SGHDT, CDR2 YYEEEE. Using reference TRBV5-6 and TRBJ1-2 for the parts outside the CDR3, the full variable domain is DAGVTQSPTHLIKTRGQQVTLRCSPKSGHDTVSWYQQALGQGPQFIFQYYEEEERQRGNFPDRFSGHQFPNYSSELNVNALLLGDSALYLCASSFKGAHGYTFGSGTRLTVV.

V gene TRBV28 combines with J gene TRBJ2-7, with D perhaps TRBD1 (6 bases). Between the trimmed V and J ends, which lost 5 bases and 2 bases, there was a span of 22 bases. Germline CDR1 MDHEN, CDR2 SYDVKM. The CDR3 is 17 residues long. The CDR3 DNA reads TGTGCCAGCAGTGACCCAATCAGGGACACCAAACCCTACGAGCAGTACTTC. It yields the protein CASSDPIRDTKPYEQYF.

In regard to this clone: Sequence at one end of the junction differs from germline and may be a read error. The chain has TRBV29-1 and TRBJ2-1; D gene ambiguous. The CDR3 length is 11 residues. From germline, CDR1 is SQVTM and CDR2 ANQGSEA. In DNA form, the CDR3 reads TGCGGCGTAGTTCCTAACAATGAGCAGTTCTTC. Translating gives CGVVPNNEQFF.

In regard to this clone: This CDR3 fails to terminate in the conserved phenylalanine or tryptophan, so it likely reflects a read error. The chain is built from TRBV27 and TRBJ1-2; possible D gene TRBD1, 5 bases. The V gene lost 4 bases and the J gene lost 6 bases, with 9 bases spanning the gap. This CDR3 spans 12 amino acids. CDR1 and CDR2 (germline): MNHEY, SMNVEV (reference sequence). DNA of the CDR3: TGTGCCAGCAGTTCAAGGGGAGATGGCTACACCCTC. Amino acid sequence: CASSSRGDGYTL.

V usage is TRBV7-9 and J usage is TRBJ2-3; 7 bases align to TRBD2. CDR3 size: 14 residues. Trimming at V came to 5 bases and at J to 4 bases, leaving 6 bases not matched to a gene. Germline V lookup: CDR1 SEHNR, CDR2 FQNEAQ (reference sequence). The CDR3 is CASSLPTSADTQYF. CDR3 DNA: TGTGCCAGCAGCCTCCCTACTAGCGCAGATACGCAGTATTTT.

V and J are TRBV5-6 and TRBJ2-7; the D is unclear. Trimming took off 4 bases at V and 3 bases at J, with 14 bases between the two ends. CDR3 length: 14 amino acids. CDR1 is SGHDT, CDR2 YYEEEE, per germline. The CDR3 DNA follows: TGTGCCAGCAGCGCCCTTGGCAGAAACTACGAGCAGTACTTC. Translated: CASSALGRNYEQYF.

This sequence joins TRBV5-1 and TRBJ1-2; 11 bases agree with TRBD1. The CDR3 is 15 amino acids. CDR1 and CDR2 (germline): SGHRS, YFSETQ. V gave up 4 bases and J gave up 4 bases; unmatched junction bases: 6. The CDR3 sequence is CASSTRTGGLYGYTF. Here the CDR3 DNA reads TGCGCCAGCAGCACGAGGACAGGGGGCCTCTATGGCTACACCTTC.